Listed here are 32 T cell receptor beta chains from one sample, sequenced in a study of T cell repertoires in cytomegalovirus infection. Their recognized antigens are unknown. TCRdb reprocessed the reads via MiXCR and lists one record per CDR3 protein. The sample records more than 300,000 distinct CDR3 sequences, about 34% being singletons. Sequenced material: cultured PBMCs, taken from culture after CMV antigen stimulation. The source is a human donor in good health (CMV status not recorded). Some clones in this sample may be carry-over from other donors' samples.

This clonotype was seen many times. The rearrangement links TRBV7-2 to TRBJ2-3; a weak D match, TRBD2 (5 bases). The CDR3 sequence is 16 residues long. V lost 1 base, J lost 5 bases, and 16 bases lay in between. CDR1 is SGHTA, CDR2 FQGNSA, per germline. CDR3 DNA sequence: TGTGCCAGCAGCTTAGGGGTGGTGGGAGTAGGAGATACGCAGTATTTT. Protein sequence: CASSLGVVGVGDTQYF.

The chain carries TRBV12-3 or TRBV12-4 and TRBJ1-5, with TRBD1 identical over 8 bases. This CDR3 contains 15 residues. The ends lost 6 bases at V and 1 base at J; junction bases unmatched: 5. This CDR3 reads CASRKGQGSNQPQHF. CDR3 coding DNA: TGTGCCAGCAGGAAAGGACAGGGAAGCAATCAGCCCCAGCATTTT.

This chain links TRBV19 with TRBJ1-5; possible D gene TRBD1, 5 bases. V shed 10 bases and J shed 6 bases, with 13 bases lying between them. Germline-derived CDR1 and CDR2 are LNHDA and SQIVND (reference sequence). The CDR3 extends over 12 amino acids. CDR3 sequence reads: CATGRGSQPQHF. The CDR3 coding sequence is TGTGCCACGGGACGGGGAAGTCAGCCCCAGCATTTT. Full variable domain (remainder filled in from reference TRBV19 and TRBJ1-5): DGGITQSPKYLFRKEGQNVTLSCEQNLNHDAMYWYRQDPGQGLRLIYYSQIVNDFQKGDIAEGYSVSREKKESFPLTVTSAQKNPTAFYLCATGRGSQPQHFGDGTRLSIL.

The genes are TRBV5-1 and TRBJ2-1, with 7 bases lining up with TRBD2. This CDR3 contains 16 residues. Germline CDR1 reads SGHRS; CDR2 reads YFSETQ. The J segment lost 0 bases and the V segment lost 0 bases, leaving 3 bases of the junction unmatched. The CDR3 nucleotides are TGCGCCAGCAGCTTGGAGCGGACTAGCTCCTACAATGAGCAGTTCTTC. It yields the protein CASSLERTSSYNEQFF.

The sample holds a few counts of this clonotype. This chain links TRBV19 with TRBJ2-3; the match to TRBD2 covers 8 bases. Trimming cost V 6 bases and J 2 bases; bases outside gene matches: 7. The CDR3 loop spans 15 amino acids. Per the germline V gene, CDR1 is LNHDA and CDR2 is SQIVND (reference sequence). The CDR3: CASSSIAGHTDTQYF. CDR3 nucleotides: TGTGCCAGTAGCTCTATAGCGGGACACACAGATACGCAGTATTTT.

The V call is TRBV4-1, the J call TRBJ1-2; D is unresolved. There are 16 residues in the CDR3. Trimming took off 1 base at V and 4 bases at J, with 16 bases between the two ends. Germline CDR1 MGHRA, CDR2 YSYEKL. The CDR3 here is CASSQVSPRNSYGYTF. CDR3 nucleotide sequence: TGCGCCAGCAGCCAAGTGAGCCCCAGGAATTCCTATGGCTACACCTTC.

This clonotype was detected ten times or more. This sequence joins TRBV7-2 and TRBJ2-2, with TRBD2 matching 7 bases. Germline V gene sequence: CDR1 SGHTA, CDR2 FQGNSA. J was trimmed by 5 bases and V by 0 bases; bases with no gene match: 0. The CDR3 length is 14 residues. CDR3 amino acids: CASSLASGTGELFF. DNA of the CDR3: TGTGCCAGCAGCTTAGCTAGCGGGACCGGGGAGCTGTTTTTT.

The CDR3 DNA reads as TGCGCCAGCAGCTGGCAGGGCGGGGAGACCCAGTACTTC. This codes for CASSWQGGETQYF. V is TRBV5-1 and J is TRBJ2-5; D may be TRBD1 or TRBD2 (5 bases each). V was clipped by 3 bases and J by 5 bases, with 11 bases between them. The germline CDR1 and CDR2 sequences are SGHRS and YFSETQ. The CDR3 spans 13 residues.

In nucleotides, the CDR3 is TGTGCCAGCAGCACACCCGGGGAGCTGTTTTTT. Protein: CASSTPGELFF. The gene calls are TRBV11-3 and TRBJ2-2; D unclear. CDR1 is SGHNT, CDR2 YENEEA, per germline. The germline V and J ends were trimmed by 5 bases and 6 bases, with 4 bases remaining between them. The CDR3 is made up of 11 amino acids.

The chain uses TRBV5-6 and TRBJ2-2, with 13 bases matching TRBD2. CDR3 length: 18 residues. The V and J ends lost 4 bases and 0 bases, in that order; junction bases with no gene match: 6. CDR1 and CDR2 from the germline V gene are SGHDT and YYEEEE. The CDR3 nucleotides read TGTGCCAGCAGCGAACTAGCGGGAGGGCTCGCGAACACCGGGGAGCTGTTTTTT. Protein: CASSELAGGLANTGELFF.

V gene TRBV7-8 combines with J gene TRBJ2-2, with 8 positions matching TRBD1. V dropped 4 bases and J dropped 4; count of bases not matched to a gene: 2. The CDR3 contains 14 residues. CDR1 is SGHVS, CDR2 FQNEAQ, per germline. The CDR3 here is CASSSQGGTGELFF. The CDR3 bases are TGTGCCAGCAGCTCACAGGGGGGCACCGGGGAGCTGTTTTTT.

V and J are TRBV11-2 and TRBJ2-2; a weak D match, TRBD2 (6 bases). The CDR3 totals 15 residues. The V gene's germline CDR1 is SGHAT and CDR2 FQNNGV. V gave up 5 bases and J gave up 6 bases, with 16 bases separating them. CDR3 in DNA: TGTGCCAGCAGCCCCTCGCCGGGAGTAGCCGGGGAGCTGTTTTTT. Translating gives CASSPSPGVAGELFF.

This clonotype has a handful of counts. The V and J genes are TRBV27 and TRBJ2-2; 9 bases are shared with TRBD2. Germline V CDR1 and CDR2: MNHEY, SMNVEV (reference sequence). The CDR3 has 15 amino acids. Losses at the gene ends were 4 bases for V and 2 bases for J; bases not matched to a gene: 2. CDR3 amino acids: CASSSLAGNTGELFF. The DNA for the CDR3 is TGTGCCAGCAGTTCACTAGCGGGTAACACCGGGGAGCTGTTTTTT.

This clonotype was seen only a few times. The chain has TRBV6-6 and TRBJ1-5; a possible D gene is TRBD1 (5 bases). V was shortened by 1 base and J by 4 bases, with 8 bases between the two germline ends. Germline values: CDR1 MNHNY, CDR2 SVGAGI (reference sequence). The CDR3 has 14 amino acids. CDR3 residues: CASSYWTSNQPQHF. The CDR3 nucleotides are TGTGCCAGCAGTTACTGGACATCTAATCAGCCCCAGCATTTT.

The rearrangement links TRBV29-1 to TRBJ1-5; D is perhaps TRBD1 (5 bases). Germline V CDR1 and CDR2: SQVTM, ANQGSEA. With 6 bases removed from V and 6 bases from J, the gap between germline ends came to 18 bases. This CDR3 spans 14 amino acids. CDR3 sequence: CSVSNRVQGQPQHF. CDR3 bases: TGCAGCGTATCCAACCGCGTCCAGGGTCAGCCCCAGCATTTT.

J is TRBJ2-1 and V is TRBV7-2, with TRBD2 matching 11 bases. V gave up 2 bases and J gave up 5 bases; unmatched junction bases: 5. Germline V gene data show CDR1 as SGHTA and CDR2 as FQGNSA. The CDR3 runs 16 residues. The CDR3 region has the DNA TGTGCCAGCAGCTTATTCCTAGCGGGAGGTAACAATGAGCAGTTCTTC. Translated, it gives CASSLFLAGGNNEQFF.

As for this clonotype: Since a much larger clone is just one base distant, this may be a read error. The chain links TRBV7-8 to TRBJ1-4; D possibly corresponds to TRBD1 (5 bases). CDR1 SGHVS and CDR2 FQNEAQ come from the germline V gene. This CDR3 region has 20 residues. V lost 3 bases and J 5 bases, leaving 28 bases between the germline ends. This CDR3 is CASSFGQPETRIGGNEKLFF. Here the CDR3 DNA reads TGTGCCAGCAGCTTTGGACAACCCGAAACGAGGATCGGAGGGAATGAAAAACTGTTTTTT.

This chain joins TRBV7-9 and TRBJ2-7; D not certain. V was pared by 5 bases and J by 1 base, with 18 bases between. Germline V CDR1 and CDR2: SEHNR, FQNEAQ (reference sequence). CDR3 length equals 16 residues. CDR3 DNA: TGTGCCAGCAGCAGTTCTCGGCGCGGACCTTCCTACGAGCAGTACGTC. As protein: CASSSSRRGPSYEQYV.

This clonotype was picked up a small number of times. The V and J genes are TRBV7-2 and TRBJ2-5, with TRBD1 matching 10 bases. The length of the CDR3 is 14 residues. V lost 4 bases and J lost 4; bases outside the gene matches: 3. Germline CDR1 SGHTA, CDR2 FQGNSA. The CDR3 here is CASSSGQGLETQYF. The CDR3 DNA sequence: TGTGCCAGCAGCTCGGGACAGGGGCTAGAGACCCAGTACTTC.

The chain has TRBV7-6 and TRBJ2-2; 7 bases fit TRBD1. V lost 5 bases to trimming and J lost 0 bases; unmatched junction nucleotides: 3. The germline gives CDR1 SGHVS, CDR2 FNYEAQ. This CDR3 is 15 amino acids long. In nucleotides, the CDR3 is TGTGCCAGCAGCCCCGGGACAGCGAACACCGGGGAGCTGTTTTTT. Translating it yields CASSPGTANTGELFF.

The chain couples TRBV7-2 to TRBJ2-1, with TRBD1 identical over 10 bases. Losses at the gene ends were 5 bases for V and 6 bases for J; bases not matched to a gene: 7. The CDR3 has 15 amino acids. Per the germline V gene, CDR1 is SGHTA and CDR2 is FQGNSA. CDR3 sequence (DNA): TGTGCCAGCAGCCGAACGGGACAGGGGAGCAATGAGCAGTTCTTC. Its protein product is CASSRTGQGSNEQFF.

J is TRBJ1-4 and V is TRBV6-5, with D unclear. The CDR3 runs 13 residues. V was shortened by 7 bases and J by 0 bases, with 6 bases between the two germline ends. CDR1 and CDR2 (germline): MNHEY, SVGAGI. The CDR3 spells CASMSATNEKLFF. The CDR3 nucleotides read TGTGCCAGCATGAGTGCAACTAATGAAAAACTGTTTTTT.

This chain uses TRBV20-1 with TRBJ1-2; 9 nucleotides align to TRBD1. The junction had 14 bases not matched to a gene; V was cut back by 3 bases and J by 6 bases. The CDR3 sequence is 16 residues long. From germline, CDR1 is DFQATT and CDR2 SNEGSKA (reference sequence). The CDR3 loop reads CSASPVTGGSQDGYTF. DNA of the CDR3: TGCAGTGCTAGTCCTGTGACAGGGGGTTCCCAGGATGGCTACACCTTC.

This clonotype was seen repeatedly, ten times or more. V and J are TRBV7-2 and TRBJ2-7; 8 nucleotides match TRBD2. Losses at the gene ends were 5 bases for V and 0 bases for J; bases not matched to a gene: 24. Per germline, CDR1 SGHTA and CDR2 FQGNSA. This CDR3 is built from 21 residues. The CDR3 sequence: CASSQLGNDGVSGNFSYEQYF. The CDR3, as DNA: TGTGCCAGCAGCCAACTTGGGAACGACGGAGTTAGCGGGAATTTCTCCTACGAGCAGTACTTC.

A few counts support this clonotype. The chain is built from TRBV6-5 and TRBJ2-7; no firm D call. This CDR3 contains 11 residues. Germline V lookup: CDR1 MNHEY, CDR2 SVGAGI. Trimming removed 4 bases at V and 4 bases at J, with 5 bases between. The CDR3 here is CASSSQYEQYF. CDR3 DNA: TGTGCCAGCAGTTCCCAGTACGAGCAGTACTTC.

The chain links TRBV7-2 to TRBJ2-2; 10 nucleotides line up with TRBD1. The CDR3 runs 17 residues. V lost 5 bases to trimming and J lost 4 bases; unmatched junction nucleotides: 10. Germline CDR1 SGHTA, CDR2 FQGNSA. The CDR3 sequence: CASSHPGTGVRTGELFF. The DNA of the CDR3 is TGTGCCAGCAGCCACCCAGGGACAGGGGTACGCACCGGGGAGCTGTTTTTT.

This chain uses TRBV7-3 with TRBJ2-2; D ambiguous. Deletions cut 0 bases from V and 7 bases from J, with 12 bases between. CDR1 is SGHTA, CDR2 FQGTGA, per germline. CDR3 length: 15 amino acids. The CDR3 sequence is CASSLTFSAGGELFF. In DNA, the CDR3 is TGTGCCAGCAGCTTAACGTTCTCCGCCGGCGGGGAGCTGTTTTTT.

The rearrangement links TRBV27 to TRBJ1-2; weak D call: TRBD1 (6 bases). In germline, CDR1 is MNHEY, CDR2 SMNVEV (reference sequence). The CDR3 totals 12 residues. V was clipped by 6 bases and J by 8 bases, with 13 bases between them. The CDR3 nucleotides are TGTGCCAGCAGGGGGACATCGGGCGGCTACACCTTC. Residues: CASRGTSGGYTF.

This clonotype has at least ten counts. The chain recombines TRBV7-2 with TRBJ2-3; 14 nucleotides align to TRBD2. The germline gives CDR1 SGHTA, CDR2 FQGNSA. V was clipped by 3 bases and J by 4 bases; unmatched bases: 6. The CDR3 is made up of 17 amino acids. The CDR3, as DNA: TGTGCCAGCAGCTTGAGACTAGCGGGAGGGCATGCAGATACGCAGTATTTT. Translating gives CASSLRLAGGHADTQYF. The whole variable domain, filled in from reference TRBV7-2 and TRBJ2-3, reads GAGVSQSPSNKVTEKGKDVELRCDPISGHTALYWYRQSLGQGLEFLIYFQGNSAPDKSGLPSDRFSAERTGGSVSTLTIQRTQQEDSAVYLCASSLRLAGGHADTQYFGPGTRLTVL.

This clonotype was observed a handful of times. The chain recombines TRBV7-2 with TRBJ1-1, with D hard to call. The CDR3 runs 15 residues. V was trimmed by 3 bases and J by 2 bases, leaving 13 bases between them. CDR1 is SGHTA, CDR2 FQGNSA, per germline. Here the CDR3 DNA reads TGTGCCAGCAGCTTGAGTTTGGGAACAAACACTGAAGCTTTCTTT. It yields the protein CASSLSLGTNTEAFF.

The table lists this clonotype with many counts. The gene calls are TRBV7-2 and TRBJ2-3; D may be TRBD2 (6 bases). The length of the CDR3 is 15 residues. Germline V gene lookup returns CDR1 SGHTA and CDR2 FQGNSA. Trimming stripped 1 base from V and 6 bases from J, with 14 bases between. The CDR3 reads CASSLGLGGGDTQYF. Written as DNA, the CDR3 is TGTGCCAGCAGCTTAGGGCTAGGTGGGGGGGATACGCAGTATTTT.

The chain is built from TRBV10-1 and TRBJ1-2, with 7 bases fitting TRBD1. Germline V gene lookup returns CDR1 WNHNN and CDR2 SYGVQD (reference sequence). The CDR3 consists of 13 residues. After removal of 6 bases from V and 7 bases from J, the junction contained 8 bases not matched to a gene. The CDR3 here is CASSEGGAGGYTF. CDR3 DNA sequence: TGCGCCAGCAGCGAAGGGGGCGCTGGTGGCTACACCTTC.